This T cell receptor beta chain emerged from a study of shared clonotypes between healthy human individuals. Broader study findings: Four donors shared approximately 5% of their naive CD4 clonotypes.

This clone occurred once. The antigen remains undetermined. Data came from immunoSEQ multiplex PCR; TCRdb stores just in-frame clones and leaves some out. This table has roughly 1,500,000 clones, 98% appearing once. This CDR3 is 14 amino acids long. Germline V gene lookup returns CDR1 SNHLY and CDR2 FYNNEI. V lost 2 bases and J lost 1, with 9 bases in between. This TCR was sampled from a man between 25 and 39 years old in good health. The sample consisted of naive CD4+ T cells sorted from blood. This sample's subset: CD45RA+ positively selected. This sequence joins TRBV2 and TRBJ2-7; no reliable D call. CDR3 protein: CASSESRKSYEQYF. DNA for the CDR3: TGTGCCAGCAGTGAATCCAGGAAGTCCTACGAGCAGTACTTC.